This T cell receptor beta chain was sequenced for a study of regulatory T cells in long-lasting Graves disease (dated by TCRdb to 2020 to 2023). Regarding the complete study: Persistent Graves' disease was defined as antithyroid drug treatment for over 5 years with persistently positive TSH receptor autoantibodies. This study used TCR sequencing and RNA sequencing of peripheral blood to compare persistent Graves' disease patients against newly diagnosed Graves' disease patients. The study took place in China and was registered as a clinical trial. A total of roughly 35 samples were covered by TCR sequencing, comprising some 13 persistent and some 20 newly diagnosed Graves' disease patients. Persistent Graves' disease patients in the clinical cohort had taken antithyroid drugs for about 10.3 years on average.

Comments on this clonotype: Its antigen is unknown. No quality values exist for individual bases; no much larger clone is one base distant.

The protocol used for the library was multiplex PCR. The sequencer listed for this sample is Illumina HiSeq 4000. CDR3 regions were amplified by Arm-PCR with iRepertoire HTBI primers to construct TCR beta libraries. Before sequencing, the PCR products went through gel purification. Under the source paper's analysis protocol: Gene usage analysis of CDR3 amino acid clonotypes used the 55 to 80 TRBV and around 13 TRBJ segments found across samples. COPE and FqMerger were used to merge the filtered high-quality paired reads into contigs. BLAST was used to align contigs to IMGT TRBV, TRBD and TRBJ reference genes, with CDR3 defined following IMGT. Clonotypes above 0.1% frequency were classified as highly expanded clones. Shannon entropy was used to measure repertoire diversity, and the Gini coefficient was used to measure V-J evenness. A clonotype found in more than one individual was treated as public. TCRdb cleaned the public reads at Q25 with fastp, built clones with MiXCR and kept in-frame beta chains. Every distinct CDR3 protein forms one entry, paired with its most common genes and DNA. Clone size and V and J calls follow TCRdb, not the original study. This sample lists around 460,000 distinct CDR3 sequences; about 20% were detected once. Jointly, the top ten make up about an eighth of the sample.

From the cysteine through the phenylalanine, the CDR3 covers 16 amino acids. Solely the CDR3 DNA is kept, with 48 bases framed from the first base. CDR1 and CDR2 were assigned from the germline V gene as SGDLS and YYNGEE. Trimmed from V: 3 bases; trimmed from J: 8 bases; junction bases lacking a gene match: 10. The time point label here, explained by the study, means: persistent/refractory GD, antithyroid drugs over 5 years with positive TRAb. For both TCR sequencing and RNA sequencing, RNA was extracted from PBMCs in TRIzol. The diagnosis of Graves' disease was made according to American Thyroid Association guidelines. Patients were recruited from an endocrinology department in Xi'an, China. Each patient gave approximately 9.7 milliliters of peripheral blood, collected in an EDTA anticoagulant tube. Ficoll Paque Plus density gradient separation was used to isolate PBMCs, and no further T cell sorting was performed. An Agilent 2100 Bioanalyzer and agarose gel were used to assess RNA quality, and a NanoDrop 2000 was used to measure RNA concentration.

Paper-wide results and their limitations: Lower TCR Shannon entropy and fewer highly expanded clones were observed in persistent Graves' disease patients than in newly diagnosed patients, which suggested clonal expansion. The small sample size was acknowledged by the authors as a limitation that may reduce accuracy. Sequencing and analysis were limited to the TCR beta chain. TRBV28, TRBJ1-2 and TRBJ2-5 were preferentially used in persistent disease, while TRBV20-1 and TRBJ2-1 were favored in newly diagnosed disease. Peripheral blood alone was examined, since thyroid tissue, which constituted the primary lesion, could not be accessed. More public clonotypes were shared among persistent patients (2,741) than among newly diagnosed patients (roughly 1,000).

Sequenced here: peripheral blood mononuclear cells (PBMCs), sampled when the disease was refractory, from a patient treated with antithyroid drugs. The sequence derives from a female donor with Graves disease. The V and J segments used are TRBV9 and TRBJ2-1; 11 junctional bases match TRBD2. The CDR3 here reads CASSGFTSGSVHEQFF. In nucleotide form, the sequence is TGTGCCAGCAGCGGATTTACTAGCGGGAGTGTCCATGAGCAGTTCTTC.